The 32 T cell receptor beta chains below come from one sample, sequenced in a study of shared clonotypes between healthy human individuals. Sequenced by immunoSEQ multiplex PCR; TCRdb stores in-frame clones only, minus some. The data contain roughly 2,000,000 clones, about 95% of them singletons. Naive CD8 isolation took CD45RO-negative cells positively selected for CCR7 and excluded terminally differentiated effector memory CD45RA+ cells. Source material: naive CD8+ T cells sorted from blood. These receptors all stem from a man younger than 30 in good health.

This chain connects TRBV5-1 to TRBJ2-4, with D unclear. CDR1 and CDR2 from the germline V gene are SGHRS and YFSETQ. Between the trimmed V and J ends, which lost 4 bases and 8 bases, there was a span of 13 bases. The CDR3 loop spans 13 amino acids. The CDR3 DNA sequence: TGCGCCAGCAGCGAAAGCAGTGGTTACATTCAGTACTTC. It encodes CASSESSGYIQYF.

The gene calls are TRBV5-1 and TRBJ2-7; 8 positions agree with TRBD1. Germline CDR1 and CDR2: SGHRS and YFSETQ. The CDR3 is 15 amino acids. The V segment lost 0 bases and the J segment 3 bases; nucleotides outside the gene matches: 5. In DNA form, the CDR3 reads TGCGCCAGCAGCTTGGGAGGGACAGGTTTCTACGAGCAGTACTTC. Encoded protein: CASSLGGTGFYEQYF. The whole variable domain, remainder taken from reference TRBV5-1 and TRBJ2-7, is KAGVTQTPRYLIKTRGQQVTLSCSPISGHRSVSWYQQTPGQGLQFLFEYFSETQRNKGNFPGRFSGRQFSNSRSEMNVSTLELGDSALYLCASSLGGTGFYEQYFGPGTRLTVT.

This clone has just one count. Additional DNA sequences in this sample encode the identical CDR3. V gene TRBV29-1 combines with J gene TRBJ1-2; TRBD1 aligns across 8 bases. J lost 5 bases, V lost 2 bases, and 4 bases had no gene match. CDR3 size: 13 residues. The V gene's germline CDR1 is SQVTM and CDR2 ANQGSEA. CDR3 protein: CSVETGGVYGYTF. CDR3 bases: TGCAGCGTTGAAACAGGGGGAGTTTATGGCTACACCTTC.

The chain carries TRBV5-5 and TRBJ1-6, with D maybe TRBD1 (5 bases). This CDR3 has 18 residues. V was cut by 0 bases and J by 13 bases, with 26 bases left in between. CDR1 is SGHKS and CDR2 is YYEKEE in the germline V gene (reference sequence). DNA of the CDR3: TGTGCCAGCAGCTTGGCCTTGGGGGAAGACGTGCTACGAGCCCCCCTCCACTTT. Amino acid sequence: CASSLALGEDVLRAPLHF.

This clone was counted a few times. This sequence joins TRBV7-6 and TRBJ1-6; 7 nucleotides match TRBD1. V dropped 1 base and J dropped 9; count of bases not matched to a gene: 0. The CDR3 runs to 13 residues. Germline CDR1 reads SGHVS; CDR2 reads FNYEAQ. The DNA of the CDR3 is TGTGCCAGCAGCTTAGACAGGGGTTCACCCCTCCACTTT. This gives the protein CASSLDRGSPLHF.

The chain links TRBV4-1 to TRBJ2-7, with 8 bases identical to TRBD1. The trim removed 4 bases at V and 2 bases at J, leaving 7 bases unmatched. The CDR3 totals 15 residues. CDR1 and CDR2 from the germline V gene are MGHRA and YSYEKL. CDR3 DNA sequence: TGCGCCAGCAGCCCTCGTACAGGGGGAACCTACGAGCAGTACTTC. It codes for CASSPRTGGTYEQYF.

V gene TRBV19 combines with J gene TRBJ1-1; 9 bases line up with TRBD1. This CDR3 has 14 residues. Germline assignment: CDR1 LNHDA and CDR2 SQIVND (reference sequence). V was pared by 5 bases and J by 8 bases, with 9 bases of the junction left unmatched. In nucleotides, the CDR3 is TGTGCCAGTAGTGTACAGGGGGCCGCAACCGAAGCTTTCTTT. It yields the protein CASSVQGAATEAFF.

The rearrangement links TRBV27 to TRBJ2-7; no clear D gene. Trimming took off 4 bases at V and 5 bases at J, with 12 bases between the two ends. This CDR3 is built from 13 residues. In germline, CDR1 is MNHEY, CDR2 SMNVEV (reference sequence). CDR3 DNA: TGTGCCAGCAGTTGGCCTCCCCCAAACGAGCAGTACTTC. Residues: CASSWPPPNEQYF.

The chain employs TRBV28 and TRBJ1-2; 8 bases line up with TRBD1. CDR1 is MDHEN and CDR2 is SYDVKM in the germline V gene. CDR3 length equals 14 residues. Trimming at V came to 7 bases and at J to 6 bases, leaving 10 bases not matched to a gene. CDR3 DNA: TGTGCCAGCACCTTAGACAGGGGACGTGATGGCTACACCTTC. The encoded protein is CASTLDRGRDGYTF.

On this clone itself: Other DNA sequences of this sample code for an identical CDR3. This chain uses TRBV20-1 with TRBJ1-2, with D unresolved. CDR1 and CDR2 from the germline V gene are DFQATT and SNEGSKA (reference sequence). This CDR3 has 11 residues. Between the trimmed V and J ends, which lost 0 bases and 8 bases, there was a span of 7 bases. CDR3 bases: TGCAGTGCTAGAGATTTGGGGGGCTACACCTTC. This gives the protein CSARDLGGYTF.

The genes are TRBV10-3 and TRBJ1-4; no clear D. V was pared by 2 bases and J by 0 bases, with 10 bases between. CDR3 size: 16 residues. Germline V gene sequence: CDR1 ENHRY, CDR2 SYGVKD. CDR3 residues: CAISEAAMATNEKLFF. CDR3 nucleotide sequence: TGTGCCATCAGTGAGGCCGCGATGGCAACTAATGAAAAACTGTTTTTT.

The genes are TRBV7-6 and TRBJ2-2; the D gene could be TRBD1 or TRBD2 (6 bases each). Germline assignment: CDR1 SGHVS and CDR2 FNYEAQ. The CDR3 sequence is 17 residues long. The V gene lost 4 bases and the J gene lost 6 bases, with 21 bases spanning the gap. This CDR3 is CASSSSQEGDKAGELFF. The CDR3 nucleotides are TGTGCCAGCAGCTCATCTCAGGAGGGGGATAAGGCCGGGGAGCTGTTTTTT.

The chain couples TRBV6-6 to TRBJ2-3; 8 nucleotides align to TRBD2. CDR1 MNHNY and CDR2 SVGAGI come from the germline V gene (reference sequence). V lost 1 base, J lost 4 bases, and 4 bases stayed unmatched. The CDR3 contains 15 residues. The CDR3: CASSYLRGEADTQYF. The CDR3 DNA reads as TGTGCCAGCAGTTACTTGCGGGGGGAGGCAGATACGCAGTATTTT.

Points on this clone: Other DNA variants within this sample encode the same CDR3. The chain employs TRBV7-8 and TRBJ2-1; 10 positions agree with TRBD2. The CDR3 runs to 16 residues. CDR1 and CDR2 (germline): SGHVS, FQNEAQ. The ends lost 1 base at V and 0 bases at J; junction bases unmatched: 0. CDR3 sequence reads: CASSLGLAGSYNEQFF. The CDR3 DNA follows: TGTGCCAGCAGCTTAGGACTAGCGGGCTCCTACAATGAGCAGTTCTTC. Looking up the rest from reference TRBV7-8 and TRBJ2-1 gives the full variable domain: GAGVSQSPRYKVAKRGQDVALRCDPISGHVSLFWYQQALGQGPEFLTYFQNEAQLDKSGLPSDRFFAERPEGSVSTLKIQRTQQEDSAVYLCASSLGLAGSYNEQFFGPGTRLTVL.

The V call is TRBV29-1, the J call TRBJ1-1; weak D call: TRBD1 (6 bases). The germline gives CDR1 SQVTM, CDR2 ANQGSEA. V lost 7 bases and J 0 bases, leaving 12 bases between the germline ends. The CDR3 contains 13 residues. The CDR3 region has the DNA TGCAGCGCCCGGACAGCTCTGAACACTGAAGCTTTCTTT. Amino acid sequence: CSARTALNTEAFF.

In regard to this clone: The sample carries other DNA sequences with the same CDR3. The chain couples TRBV7-9 to TRBJ2-2; D remains unclear. Germline V gene data show CDR1 as SEHNR and CDR2 as FQNEAQ (reference sequence). CDR3 length equals 11 residues. Deletions cut 8 bases from V and 5 bases from J, with 6 bases between. As DNA, the CDR3 is TGTGCCAGCTCTCGGACCGGGGAGCTGTTTTTT. This encodes CASSRTGELFF. The full variable domain, with the rest looked up from reference TRBV7-9 and TRBJ2-2, is DTGVSQNPRHKITKRGQNVTFRCDPISEHNRLYWYRQTLGQGPEFLTYFQNEAQLEKSRLLSDRFSAERPKGSFSTLEIQRTEQGDSAMYLCASSRTGELFFGEGSRLTVL.

V and J are TRBV6-1 and TRBJ1-2; D unresolved. The CDR3 totals 13 residues. Trimming stripped 3 bases from V and 4 bases from J, with 9 bases between. CDR1 and CDR2 from the germline V gene are MNHNS and SASEGT. CDR3 bases: TGTGCCAGCAGTGATAGCGGCTTCTATGGCTACACCTTC. Its translation: CASSDSGFYGYTF.

This chain joins TRBV27 and TRBJ1-6; a weak D match, TRBD1 (5 bases). The CDR3 is 16 amino acids. Between the trimmed V and J ends, which lost 4 bases and 2 bases, there was a span of 12 bases. Germline V gene lookup returns CDR1 MNHEY and CDR2 SMNVEV (reference sequence). The CDR3 DNA is TGTGCCAGCAGTTCAGGGTTAATTGCCTATAATTCACCCCTCCACTTT. Its translation is CASSSGLIAYNSPLHF.

This chain joins TRBV6-1 and TRBJ1-2; unclear D gene. The CDR3 has 15 residues. Germline CDR1 and CDR2: MNHNS and SASEGT. The V gene lost 2 bases and the J gene lost 7 bases, with 17 bases spanning the gap. CDR3 sequence: CASSERVTLMGGYTF. The CDR3 coding sequence is TGTGCCAGCAGTGAACGTGTCACCCTAATGGGTGGCTACACCTTC.

The genes are TRBV27 and TRBJ1-2; 9 bases agree with TRBD1. There are 14 residues in the CDR3. The junction had 9 bases not matched to a gene; V was cut back by 5 bases and J by 8 bases. Germline lookup yields CDR1 MNHEY and CDR2 SMNVEV (reference sequence). CDR3 loop: CASSPGTGMQGYTF. The CDR3 DNA reads TGTGCCAGCAGTCCCGGGACAGGGATGCAAGGCTACACCTTC.

V usage is TRBV13 and J usage is TRBJ1-3; TRBD1 matches 7 bases. The CDR3 runs 18 residues. The V segment lost 3 bases and the J segment 1 base; nucleotides outside the gene matches: 12. CDR1 and CDR2 (germline): PRHDT, FYEKMQ (reference sequence). The DNA of the CDR3 is TGTGCCAGCAGCTTTTTCTTCAGGGGGGGATTGTCTGGAAACACCATATATTTT. This gives the protein CASSFFFRGGLSGNTIYF. Drawing the rest from reference TRBV13 and TRBJ1-3, the complete variable domain is AAGVIQSPRHLIKEKRETATLKCYPIPRHDTVYWYQQGPGQDPQFLISFYEKMQSDKGSIPDRFSAQQFSDYHSELNMSSLELGDSALYFCASSFFFRGGLSGNTIYFGEGSWLTVV.

V is TRBV10-3 and J is TRBJ2-7, with TRBD2 identical over 9 bases. This CDR3 has 15 amino acids. Germline V gives CDR1 ENHRY, CDR2 SYGVKD. V was pared by 4 bases and J by 0 bases, with 4 bases of the junction left unmatched. This chain's CDR3 is CAISGSSGTSYEQYF. The CDR3 coding sequence is TGTGCCATCAGTGGTTCTAGCGGGACCTCCTACGAGCAGTACTTC.

The chain joins TRBV4-3 to TRBJ2-7; the match to TRBD2 covers 9 bases. The germline V gene encodes CDR1 LGHNA and CDR2 YSLEER. V shed 4 bases, J shed 4 bases, and the junction held 2 bases outside the gene matches. The CDR3 contains 13 residues. The CDR3 spells CASSPLAGYEQYF. The DNA for the CDR3 is TGCGCCAGCAGCCCCCTAGCGGGATACGAGCAGTACTTC.

J is TRBJ2-7 and V is TRBV4-3, with 9 bases fitting TRBD2. Germline loops: CDR1 LGHNA, CDR2 YSLEER. CDR3 length equals 16 residues. The V segment lost 1 base and the J segment 5 bases; nucleotides outside the gene matches: 9. The CDR3 nucleotides are TGCGCCAGCAGCCAAGGGCTCCAGCGGGAGGCCCACGAGCAGTACTTC. This sequence encodes CASSQGLQREAHEQYF.

This sequence joins TRBV4-1 and TRBJ2-7, with a weak D call TRBD1 (6 bases). With 0 bases removed from V and 0 bases from J, the gap between germline ends came to 18 bases. This CDR3 region has 18 residues. Germline assignment: CDR1 MGHRA and CDR2 YSYEKL. CDR3 DNA: TGCGCCAGCAGCCAAGAAGAGGGGGTACCGTTATACTCCTACGAGCAGTACTTC. It specifies CASSQEEGVPLYSYEQYF.

J is TRBJ1-5 and V is TRBV4-3; no reliable D call. CDR1 is LGHNA, CDR2 YSLEER, per germline. The CDR3 spans 16 residues. The germline V and J ends were trimmed by 0 bases and 7 bases, with 16 bases remaining between them. CDR3 amino acids: CASSQDSGWGRQPQHF. The CDR3 region has the DNA TGCGCCAGCAGCCAAGATAGTGGGTGGGGTAGACAGCCCCAGCATTTT.

The gene calls are TRBV11-2 and TRBJ2-5; no definite D call. Trimming removed 0 bases from V and 0 bases from J, with 5 bases in between. The CDR3 loop spans 14 amino acids. CDR1 and CDR2 (germline): SGHAT, FQNNGV. As DNA, the CDR3 is TGTGCCAGCAGCTTAGAGTACTACCAAGAGACCCAGTACTTC. Protein product: CASSLEYYQETQYF. Variable domain in full (rest from reference TRBV11-2 and TRBJ2-5): EAGVAQSPRYKIIEKRQSVAFWCNPISGHATLYWYQQILGQGPKLLIQFQNNGVVDDSQLPKDRFSAERLKGVDSTLKIQPAKLEDSAVYLCASSLEYYQETQYFGPGTRLLVL.

This sequence joins TRBV27 and TRBJ2-3, with 11 positions matching TRBD2. Per the germline V gene, CDR1 is MNHEY and CDR2 is SMNVEV (reference sequence). The CDR3 covers 16 residues. J was trimmed by 8 bases and V by 0 bases; bases with no gene match: 7. The CDR3 DNA reads as TGTGCCAGCAGTTTATCGTGGGGTAGCGGGAGGGGTACGCAGTATTTT. This sequence encodes CASSLSWGSGRGTQYF.

The chain employs TRBV4-3 and TRBJ1-1; 9 bases match TRBD1. Germline V lookup: CDR1 LGHNA, CDR2 YSLEER. CDR3 length: 15 residues. The trim removed 4 bases at V and 3 bases at J, leaving 6 bases unmatched. The CDR3 here is CASSRGTGRDTEAFF. CDR3 coding DNA: TGCGCCAGCAGCCGAGGGACAGGGAGGGACACTGAAGCTTTCTTT.

About this clone: Other DNA sequences from this sample encode an identical CDR3 as well. J is TRBJ1-6 and V is TRBV27; D is ambiguous. Germline V CDR1 and CDR2: MNHEY, SMNVEV (reference sequence). V lost 0 bases, J lost 13 bases, and 10 bases lay in between. The CDR3 has 13 residues. The CDR3 region has the DNA TGTGCCAGCAGTTTATCCCCCAGGTCGCCCCTCCACTTT. This encodes CASSLSPRSPLHF.

This chain links TRBV15 with TRBJ2-5; 9 nucleotides match TRBD1. V shed 3 bases and J 1 base; nucleotides not matched to a gene: 12. The CDR3 runs to 18 residues. In germline, CDR1 is LNHNV, CDR2 YYDKDF (reference sequence). The CDR3 DNA reads TGTGCCACCAGCAGCCCCGGGACAGGGAAATTGGGCCAAGAGACCCAGTACTTC. Its translation: CATSSPGTGKLGQETQYF.

The rearrangement uses TRBV15 and TRBJ2-5; D is perhaps TRBD2 (6 bases). V was pared by 6 bases and J by 5 bases, with 16 bases between. This CDR3 is built from 14 residues. CDR1 is LNHNV and CDR2 is YYDKDF in the germline V gene (reference sequence). CDR3 amino acids: CATRAGSGGETQYF. CDR3 in DNA: TGTGCCACCAGGGCGGGGAGCGGCGGGGAGACCCAGTACTTC.